This T cell receptor (beta chain) was identified during a study of T-cell reconstitution after alpha-beta-depleted transplantation in children. General study findings and limits: Newly made T cells mostly supplied T-cell counts and diversity one year after transplant. The origin of alpha-beta T cells about two months after transplant was reportedly several hundred expanded graft clones.

The CDR3 covers 15 residues. J lost 5 bases, V lost 6 bases, and 9 bases had no gene match. About this clonotype itself: Its target is unknown.

TCRbeta library construction was performed incorporating unique molecular identifiers. TCRdb reprocessed the PCR reads with MiXCR, giving one entry per CDR3 protein. The sample lists about 510,000 distinct CDR3 sequences; more than 9.5% were seen once. The sequence came from a female patient between 2 and 15 years old who had a stem cell transplant for aplastic anemia, so the T cells may come from the graft donor. This chain links TRBV12-3 or TRBV12-4 with TRBJ2-3, with 9 bases matching TRBD2. The sample in question was PBMCs, mostly from graft donor cells, obtained 180 days after TCRalphabeta/CD19-depleted stem cell transplant. CDR3 region: CASRVIAGVVDTQYF. The CDR3 coding sequence is TGTGCCAGCAGAGTCATAGCGGGAGTAGTAGATACGCAGTATTTT.